These T cell receptor beta chains were read from a single sample in a study of tumor-infiltrating lymphocytes in primary liver carcinoma. TCRdb called the multiplex PCR reads again in MiXCR, with one record for every CDR3 protein. The sample shows about 200,000 distinct CDR3 sequences, about 61% of them seen only once. The sample consisted of peripheral blood. These receptors were taken from a woman aged 55-70 years with primary liver carcinoma and hepatitis B virus infection. Both conserved end residues are part of each CDR3. D genes are given only for firm matches. Some rows have no size entry. The others give once, few or many, or a class for an expanded clone.

clone size: .; V gene: TRBV6-5; J gene: TRBJ1-2; D gene: .; CDR3 DNA: TGTGCCAGCAGCCCACAGGGAACCGCTATCTATGGCTACACCTTC; CDR3 protein: CASSPQGTAIYGYTF
clone size: many; V gene: TRBV4-1; J gene: TRBJ1-5; D gene: .; CDR3 DNA: TGCGCCAGCAGTCAGGACAGCCGTAATCAGCCCCAGCATTTT; CDR3 protein: CASSQDSRNQPQHF
clone size: .; V gene: TRBV5-1; J gene: TRBJ1-1; D gene: .; CDR3 DNA: TGCGCCAGCAGCCCTGCGGGGGCCACTGAAGCTTTCTTT; CDR3 protein: CASSPAGATEAFF
clone size: .; V gene: TRBV6-1; J gene: TRBJ1-1; D gene: .; CDR3 DNA: TGTGCCAGCAGTGAAGAATGGTTGGGGGCGGGGAACACTGAAGCTTTCTTT; CDR3 protein: CASSEEWLGAGNTEAFF
clone size: .; V gene: TRBV6-5; J gene: TRBJ1-6; D gene: .; CDR3 DNA: TGTGCCAGCAGTTACTCTTGTGGGCTCGATTCACCCCTCCACTTT; CDR3 protein: CASSYSCGLDSPLHF
clone size: .; V gene: TRBV11-1; J gene: TRBJ2-1; D gene: .; CDR3 DNA: TGTGCCAGTAGCTTAGTGGCTGGGTCCAATGAGCACTTCTTC; CDR3 protein: CASSLVAGSNEHFF
clone size: once; V gene: TRBV11-2; J gene: TRBJ1-6; D gene: TRBD1; CDR3 DNA: TGTGTCAGCAGCATGACAGGGGGTAATTCACCCCTCCACTTT; CDR3 protein: CVSSMTGGNSPLHF
clone size: few; V gene: TRBV30; J gene: TRBJ2-6; D gene: TRBD1; CDR3 DNA: TGTGCCTGGAGTGTCCTACCGGGACAGGGGACGCCAACGTCTGGGGCCAACGTCCTGACTTTC; CDR3 protein: CAWSVLPGQGTPTSGANVLTF
clone size: many; V gene: TRBV6-5; J gene: TRBJ2-7; D gene: .; CDR3 DNA: TGTGCCAGCAGTTACTATTCCACATCCTACGAGCAGTACTTC; CDR3 protein: CASSYYSTSYEQYF
clone size: .; V gene: TRBV11-2; J gene: TRBJ2-2; D gene: .; CDR3 DNA: TGTATCAGCAGCTTTAGCGGAATGAACACCGGGGAGCTGTTTTTT; CDR3 protein: CISSFSGMNTGELFF
clone size: .; V gene: TRBV11-3; J gene: TRBJ2-2; D gene: .; CDR3 DNA: TGTGCCAGCAGCTTATGCTGGGGCAAACCGGGAGCTGTTTTT; CDR3 protein: CASSLCWGKPGAVF
clone size: .; V gene: TRBV11-3; J gene: TRBJ2-1; D gene: .; CDR3 DNA: TGTGCCAGCAACTTAGGGTTCTGCGGGCTTTCCTACAATGAGCGGTTCTTC; CDR3 protein: CASNLGFCGLSYNERFF
clone size: .; V gene: TRBV5-4; J gene: TRBJ2-6; D gene: TRBD1; CDR3 DNA: TGTGCCGGCAGCCAAAGACAGGGAATCTCTGGGGCCAACGTCCTGACTTTC; CDR3 protein: CAGSQRQGISGANVLTF
clone size: .; V gene: TRBV5-1; J gene: TRBJ1-4; D gene: TRBD1; CDR3 DNA: TGCGCCAGCAGCTTGGGAGACAGGGGAGAAAAACTGTTTTTT; CDR3 protein: CASSLGDRGEKLFF
clone size: .; V gene: TRBV6-5; J gene: TRBJ1-3; D gene: .; CDR3 DNA: TGTACCAGCAGATCCGGGGACTCTGGAAACACCATATATTTT; CDR3 protein: CTSRSGDSGNTIYF
clone size: few; V gene: TRBV28; J gene: TRBJ1-2; D gene: .; CDR3 DNA: TGTGCCAGCAGTTTAGGGGACCGCCTTTATGGCTACACCTTC; CDR3 protein: CASSLGDRLYGYTF
clone size: .; V gene: TRBV23-1; J gene: TRBJ2-5; D gene: TRBD1; CDR3 DNA: TGCGCCAGCAGTCAATCGAGAGGGGGCTTACAAGAGACCCAGTACTTC; CDR3 protein: CASSQSRGGLQETQYF
clone size: many; V gene: TRBV6-2/TRBV6-3; J gene: TRBJ1-1; D gene: TRBD1; CDR3 DNA: TGTGCCAGCAGAAGACAGGGGTTGGATACTGAAGCTTTCTTT; CDR3 protein: CASRRQGLDTEAFF
clone size: .; V gene: TRBV11-2; J gene: TRBJ2-7; D gene: .; CDR3 DNA: TGTGCCAACAGCCGGGTGGGGGTATACGAGCAGTACTTC; CDR3 protein: CANSRVGVYEQYF
clone size: .; V gene: TRBV4-1; J gene: TRBJ1-2; D gene: TRBD1; CDR3 DNA: TGCGCCAGCAGCCAAGATCGGTCAGGGACAGGGTATGGCTACACCTTC; CDR3 protein: CASSQDRSGTGYGYTF
clone size: .; V gene: TRBV24-1; J gene: TRBJ2-7; D gene: TRBD2; CDR3 DNA: TGTGCCGCCAGTGATCGGGGGACTAGCGGATCCTATGAGCAGTACTTC; CDR3 protein: CAASDRGTSGSYEQYF
clone size: .; V gene: TRBV29-1; J gene: TRBJ1-4; D gene: .; CDR3 DNA: TGCAGCCTTGAACGGGAGACTAATGAAAAACTGTTTTTT; CDR3 protein: CSLERETNEKLFF
clone size: .; V gene: TRBV5-1; J gene: TRBJ1-5; D gene: TRBD1; CDR3 DNA: TGCGCCAGCAGCTTGGATTTGGGGGGACAGCCCAAGCATTTT; CDR3 protein: CASSLDLGGQPKHF
clone size: .; V gene: TRBV6-5; J gene: TRBJ2-3; D gene: .; CDR3 DNA: TGTGCCAGCAGAGGCGGAGGGCGTGATACGCAGTATTTT; CDR3 protein: CASRGGGRDTQYF
clone size: .; V gene: TRBV6-2/TRBV6-3; J gene: TRBJ2-7; D gene: TRBD2; CDR3 DNA: TGTGCCATCAGTCCTCTAGCGGCGCTGAGCTCCTACGAGCAGTACTTC; CDR3 protein: CAISPLAALSSYEQYF
clone size: .; V gene: TRBV7-8; J gene: TRBJ1-5; D gene: .; CDR3 DNA: TGTGCCAGCAGCTTAAAAGTGTCTCAGTCCCAGCATTTT; CDR3 protein: CASSLKVSQSQHF
clone size: .; V gene: TRBV7-9; J gene: TRBJ2-1; D gene: TRBD2; CDR3 DNA: TGTGCCAGCAGCTCAGCGTTCATTACTAGCGGGAGATATCATCCGTGGAATGAGCAGTTCTTC; CDR3 protein: CASSSAFITSGRYHPWNEQFF
clone size: once; V gene: TRBV11-2; J gene: TRBJ2-7; D gene: .; CDR3 DNA: TGTACCAGCAGCAAGGGGACTCCCCCCAGGAGCGAGCAGTACTTC; CDR3 protein: CTSSKGTPPRSEQYF
clone size: many; V gene: TRBV30; J gene: TRBJ2-2; D gene: .; CDR3 DNA: TGTGCCTGGAGTGTAAAAGGGATCCCGGGACGTCCCCCTAGGGCGAACACCGGGGAGCTGTTTTTT; CDR3 protein: CAWSVKGIPGRPPRANTGELFF
clone size: .; V gene: TRBV11-3; J gene: TRBJ1-1; D gene: .; CDR3 DNA: TGTGCCAGCAGCTCAGGGATAGGGTTGAGCACTGAAGCTTTCTTT; CDR3 protein: CASSSGIGLSTEAFF
clone size: many; V gene: TRBV6-5; J gene: TRBJ1-2; D gene: TRBD1; CDR3 DNA: TGTGCCAGCAAGTTTCGGGGGCAGGGGGGTTATGGCTACACCTTC; CDR3 protein: CASKFRGQGGYGYTF
clone size: many; V gene: TRBV6-6; J gene: TRBJ1-2; D gene: TRBD1; CDR3 DNA: TGTGCCAGCAGTCTCACGACAGGGGGCTATGGCTACACCTTC; CDR3 protein: CASSLTTGGYGYTF
clone size: many; V gene: TRBV14; J gene: TRBJ2-3; D gene: .; CDR3 DNA: TGTGCCAGCAGCCAACCGGGTAGGACGCAGTATTTT; CDR3 protein: CASSQPGRTQYF
clone size: .; V gene: TRBV11-2; J gene: TRBJ2-2; D gene: TRBD2; CDR3 DNA: TGCGCCAGCAGCTCCCCACTAGCGGGAGTTCAGGGGGAGCTGTTTTTT; CDR3 protein: CASSSPLAGVQGELFF